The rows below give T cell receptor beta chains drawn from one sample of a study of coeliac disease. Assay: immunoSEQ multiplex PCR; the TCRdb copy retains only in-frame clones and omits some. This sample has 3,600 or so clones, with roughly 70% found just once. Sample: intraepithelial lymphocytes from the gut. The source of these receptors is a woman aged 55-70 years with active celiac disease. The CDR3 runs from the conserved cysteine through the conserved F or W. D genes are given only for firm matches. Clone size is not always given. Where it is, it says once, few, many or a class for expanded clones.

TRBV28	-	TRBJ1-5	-	CASSETSINQPQHF	TGTGCCAGCAGTGAGACTTCGATCAATCAGCCCCAGCATTTT
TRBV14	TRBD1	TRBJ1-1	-	CASSQDVGRTGVTEAFF	TGTGCCAGCAGCCAAGATGTGGGGAGGACAGGGGTCACTGAAGCTTTCTTT
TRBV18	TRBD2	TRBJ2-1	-	CASSKSGGAFNEQFF	TGTGCCAGCTCAAAAAGCGGGGGGGCCTTCAATGAGCAGTTCTTC
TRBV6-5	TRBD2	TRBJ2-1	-	CASQVGGKDEQFF	TGTGCCAGCCAGGTCGGGGGGAAGGATGAGCAGTTCTTC
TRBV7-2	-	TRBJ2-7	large	CASSPPTYEQYF	TGTGCCAGCAGCCCCCCAACCTACGAGCAGTACTTC
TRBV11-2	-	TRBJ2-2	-	CASSTHRVGTGELFF	TGTGCCAGCAGCACCCACAGGGTGGGGACCGGGGAGCTGTTTTTT
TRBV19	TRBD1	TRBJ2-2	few	CASLGQPNTGELFF	TGTGCCAGTCTGGGACAGCCGAACACCGGGGAGCTGTTTTTT
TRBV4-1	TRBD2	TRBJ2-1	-	CASSQWEGLAGGDNEQFF	TGCGCCAGCAGCCAATGGGAGGGACTAGCGGGGGGGGACAATGAGCAGTTCTTC
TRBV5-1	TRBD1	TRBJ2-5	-	CASSLVKKKDGQGWGETQYF	TGCGCCAGCAGCTTGGTGAAGAAAAAAGACGGACAGGGTTGGGGAGAGACCCAGTACTTC
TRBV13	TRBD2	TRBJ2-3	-	CASSGLASSTDTQYF	TGTGCCAGCAGTGGACTAGCGTCTAGCACAGATACGCAGTATTTT
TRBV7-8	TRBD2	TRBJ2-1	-	CASSLRREGRGNEQFF	TGTGCCAGCAGCTTAAGGCGGGAGGGCCGGGGTAATGAGCAGTTCTTC
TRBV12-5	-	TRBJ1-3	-	CASGLSMSSGNTIYF	TGTGCTAGTGGTTTGAGCATGTCCTCTGGAAACACCATATATTTT
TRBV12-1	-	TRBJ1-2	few	CASSSFEGEANYGYTF	TGTGCCAGCAGCTCCTTCGAGGGGGAAGCTAACTATGGCTACACCTTC
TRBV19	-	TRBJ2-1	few	CASTRGNYNEQFF	TGTGCCAGTACCAGAGGGAACTACAATGAGCAGTTCTTC
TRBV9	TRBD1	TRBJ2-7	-	CASSVSRDRGRYEQYF	TGTGCCAGCAGCGTATCACGGGACAGGGGGCGTTACGAGCAGTACTTC
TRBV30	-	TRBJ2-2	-	CAWRVTGELFF	TGTGCCTGGAGGGTCACTGGGGAGCTGTTTTTT
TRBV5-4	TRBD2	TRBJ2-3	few	CASSLVAGNTQYF	TGTGCCAGCAGCTTGGTAGCGGGAAATACGCAGTATTTT
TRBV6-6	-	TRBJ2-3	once	CASSYSLSTDTQYF	TGTGCCAGCAGTTACTCACTTAGCACAGATACGCAGTATTTT
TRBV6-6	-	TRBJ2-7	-	CASSPAASYEQYF	TGTGCCAGCAGCCCAGCGGCTTCCTACGAGCAGTACTTC
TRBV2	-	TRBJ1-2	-	CASKEGNYGYTF	TGTGCCAGCAAGGAGGGTAACTATGGCTACACCTTC
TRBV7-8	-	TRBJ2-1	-	CASSLSGYSSYNEQFF	TGTGCCAGCAGCTTAAGCGGATACAGCTCCTACAATGAGCAGTTCTTC
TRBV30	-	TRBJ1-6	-	CAWSVGFQDSPLHF	TGTGCCTGGAGTGTAGGATTTCAGGATTCACCCCTCCACTTT
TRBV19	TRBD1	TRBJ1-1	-	CASSRDRMNTEAFF	TGTGCCAGTAGTAGGGACAGGATGAACACTGAAGCTTTCTTT
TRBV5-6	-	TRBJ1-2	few	CASIRGGFFGYTF	TGTGCCAGCATCCGGGGAGGGTTCTTTGGCTACACCTTC
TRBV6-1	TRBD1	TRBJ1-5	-	CASSEQGGNQPQHF	TGTGCCAGCAGTGAACAGGGGGGTAATCAGCCCCAGCATTTT
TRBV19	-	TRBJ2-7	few	CASSTGTTTYEQYF	TGTGCCAGTAGTACGGGGACAACGACCTACGAGCAGTACTTC
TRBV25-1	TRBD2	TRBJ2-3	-	CASREGLAGSADTQYF	TGTGCCAGCAGAGAAGGACTAGCGGGATCCGCAGATACGCAGTATTTT